This record looks at one TCR beta chain sequence and its context. The data were obtained in a study of blood T cell repertoires in COVID-19. Whole-study context: Specimens from acute and convalescent COVID-19 originated in the United States, Italy and Spain. Sources were T cells, B-cell-depleted T cells, or PBMCs; the material itself was cDNA or gDNA.

Trimming left V 3 bases short and J 7 bases short, with 10 bases between. The CDR3 consists of 13 residues. CDR1 is LGHDT, CDR2 YNNKEL, per germline (reference sequence). Assay used: immunoSEQ multiplex PCR; TCRdb lists only in-frame clones, some missing. The sample carries approximately 240,000 clones, about 85% recorded once. The chain carries TRBV3-1 (or the pseudogene TRBV3-2) and TRBJ1-5; D is perhaps TRBD1 (5 bases). The sample was peripheral blood. The origin of this receptor is a woman in her fifties or sixties with active or convalescent COVID-19. The CDR3 coding sequence is TGTGCCAGCAGCCAGGGGGGTCAGCAGCCCCAGCATTTT. Translating it yields CASSQGGQQPQHF.